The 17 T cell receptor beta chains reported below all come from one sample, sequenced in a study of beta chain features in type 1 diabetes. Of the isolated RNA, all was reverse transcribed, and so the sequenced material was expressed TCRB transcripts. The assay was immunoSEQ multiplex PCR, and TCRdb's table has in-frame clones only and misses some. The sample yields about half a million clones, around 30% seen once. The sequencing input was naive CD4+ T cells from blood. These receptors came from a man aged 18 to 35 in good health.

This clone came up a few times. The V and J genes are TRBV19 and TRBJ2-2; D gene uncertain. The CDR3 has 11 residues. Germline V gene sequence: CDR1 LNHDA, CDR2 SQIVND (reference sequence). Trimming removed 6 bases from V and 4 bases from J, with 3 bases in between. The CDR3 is CASRSTGELFF. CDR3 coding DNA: TGTGCCAGTAGGAGCACCGGGGAGCTGTTTTTT.

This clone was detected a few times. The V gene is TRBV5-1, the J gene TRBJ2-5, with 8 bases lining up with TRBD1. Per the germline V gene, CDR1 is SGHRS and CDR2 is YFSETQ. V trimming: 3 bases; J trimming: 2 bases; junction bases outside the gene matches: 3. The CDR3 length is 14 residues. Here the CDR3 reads CASSYDRGQETQYF. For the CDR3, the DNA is TGCGCCAGCAGCTATGACAGGGGACAAGAGACCCAGTACTTC.

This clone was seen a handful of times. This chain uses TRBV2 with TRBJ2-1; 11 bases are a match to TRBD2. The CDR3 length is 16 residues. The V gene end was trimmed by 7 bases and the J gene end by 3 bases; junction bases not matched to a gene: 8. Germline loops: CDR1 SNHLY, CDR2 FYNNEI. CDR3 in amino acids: CASTDLGLAGYNEQFF. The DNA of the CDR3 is TGTGCCAGCACCGATCTAGGACTAGCGGGCTACAATGAGCAGTTCTTC.

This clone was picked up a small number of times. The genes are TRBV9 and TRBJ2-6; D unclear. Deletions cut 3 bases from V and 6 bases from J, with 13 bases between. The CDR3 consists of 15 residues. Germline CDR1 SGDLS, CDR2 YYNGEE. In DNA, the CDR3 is TGTGCCAGCAGCGAGGGCACCTCTATGGCCAACGTCCTGACTTTC. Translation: CASSEGTSMANVLTF.

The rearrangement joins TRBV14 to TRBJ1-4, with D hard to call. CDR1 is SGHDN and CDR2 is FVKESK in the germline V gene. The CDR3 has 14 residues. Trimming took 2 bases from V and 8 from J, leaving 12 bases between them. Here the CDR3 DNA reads TGTGCCAGCAGCCAAAACCTACAAGGGGAAAAACTGTTTTTT. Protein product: CASSQNLQGEKLFF.

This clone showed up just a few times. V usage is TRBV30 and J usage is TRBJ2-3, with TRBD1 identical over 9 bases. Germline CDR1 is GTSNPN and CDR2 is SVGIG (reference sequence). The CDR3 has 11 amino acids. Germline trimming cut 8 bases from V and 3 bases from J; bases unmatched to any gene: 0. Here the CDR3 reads CAGTGTDTQYF. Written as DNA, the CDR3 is TGTGCCGGGACAGGGACAGATACGCAGTATTTT.

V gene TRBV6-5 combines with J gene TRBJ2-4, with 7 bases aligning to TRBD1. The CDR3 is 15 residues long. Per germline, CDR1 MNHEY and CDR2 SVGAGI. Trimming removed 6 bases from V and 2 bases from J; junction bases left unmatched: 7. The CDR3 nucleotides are TGTGCCAGCAGCCGACAGGGTATCACCAAAAACATTCAGTACTTC. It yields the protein CASSRQGITKNIQYF.

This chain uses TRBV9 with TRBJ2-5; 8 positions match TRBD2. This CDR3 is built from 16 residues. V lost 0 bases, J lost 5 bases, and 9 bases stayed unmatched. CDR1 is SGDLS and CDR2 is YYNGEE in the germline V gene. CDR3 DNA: TGTGCCAGCAGCGTAGCTGGGCTAGCGGGTCAGGAGACCCAGTACTTC. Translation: CASSVAGLAGQETQYF.

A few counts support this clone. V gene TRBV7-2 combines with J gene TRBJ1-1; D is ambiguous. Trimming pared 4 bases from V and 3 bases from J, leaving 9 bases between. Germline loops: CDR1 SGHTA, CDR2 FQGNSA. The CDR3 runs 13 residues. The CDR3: CASSSYTDTEAFF. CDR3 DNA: TGTGCCAGCAGCTCCTACACCGACACTGAAGCTTTCTTT.

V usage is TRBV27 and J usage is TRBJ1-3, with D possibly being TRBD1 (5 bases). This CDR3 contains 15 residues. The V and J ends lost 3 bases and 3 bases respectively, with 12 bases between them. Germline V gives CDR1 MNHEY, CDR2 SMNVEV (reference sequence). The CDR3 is CASSFARDGGNTIYF. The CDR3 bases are TGTGCCAGCAGTTTTGCTAGGGACGGTGGAAACACCATATATTTT.

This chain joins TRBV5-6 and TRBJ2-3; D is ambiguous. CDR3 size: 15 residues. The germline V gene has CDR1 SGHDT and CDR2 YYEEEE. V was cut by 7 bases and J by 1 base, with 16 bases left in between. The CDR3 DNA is TGTGCCAGCCACCGGTTGTTCCGTGGCACAGATACGCAGTATTTT. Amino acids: CASHRLFRGTDTQYF.

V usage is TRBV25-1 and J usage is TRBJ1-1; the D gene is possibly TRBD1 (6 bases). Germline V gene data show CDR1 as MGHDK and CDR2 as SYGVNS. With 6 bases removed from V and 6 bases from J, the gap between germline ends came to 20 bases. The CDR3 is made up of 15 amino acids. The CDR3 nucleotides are TGTGCCAGCAGCCCTGGGGGCAGGGGCTTAGCTGAAGCTTTCTTT. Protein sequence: CASSPGGRGLAEAFF.

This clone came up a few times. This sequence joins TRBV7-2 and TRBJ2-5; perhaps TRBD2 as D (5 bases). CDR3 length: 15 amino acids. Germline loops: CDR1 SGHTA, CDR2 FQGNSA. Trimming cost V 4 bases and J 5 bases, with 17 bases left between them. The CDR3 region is CASSYHIEGGETQYF. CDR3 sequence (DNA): TGTGCCAGCAGCTATCACATTGAGGGCGGGGAGACCCAGTACTTC.

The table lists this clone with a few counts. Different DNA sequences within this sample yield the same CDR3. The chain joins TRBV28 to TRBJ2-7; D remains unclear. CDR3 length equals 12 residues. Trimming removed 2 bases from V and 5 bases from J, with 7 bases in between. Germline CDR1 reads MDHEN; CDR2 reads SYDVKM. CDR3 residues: CASSLAGHEQYF. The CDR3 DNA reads TGTGCCAGCAGTTTAGCCGGACACGAGCAGTACTTC.

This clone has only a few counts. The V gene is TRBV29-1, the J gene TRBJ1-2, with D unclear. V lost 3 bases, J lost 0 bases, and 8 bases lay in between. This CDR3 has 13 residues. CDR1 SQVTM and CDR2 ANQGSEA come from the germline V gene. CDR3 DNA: TGCAGCGTTGAGGAAGCAGCTAACTATGGCTACACCTTC. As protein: CSVEEAANYGYTF.

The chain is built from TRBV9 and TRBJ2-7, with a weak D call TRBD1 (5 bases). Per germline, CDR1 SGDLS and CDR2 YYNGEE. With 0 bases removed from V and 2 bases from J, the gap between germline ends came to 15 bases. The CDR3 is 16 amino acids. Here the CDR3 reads CASSVDGRVGAYEQYF. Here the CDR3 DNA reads TGTGCCAGCAGCGTAGATGGCAGGGTAGGAGCCTACGAGCAGTACTTC.

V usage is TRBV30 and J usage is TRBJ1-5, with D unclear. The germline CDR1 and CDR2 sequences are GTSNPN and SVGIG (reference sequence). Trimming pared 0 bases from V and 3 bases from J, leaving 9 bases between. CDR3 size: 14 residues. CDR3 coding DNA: TGTGCCTGGAGTGTTGGCCGGCTCAATCAGCCCCAGCATTTT. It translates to CAWSVGRLNQPQHF.